Listed below are T cell receptor beta chains from one sample, sequenced in a study of human T cells and chemical hapten exposure. TCRdb re-called the RACE reads with MiXCR, one entry per CDR3 protein. The sample includes some 42,000 distinct CDR3 sequences, 8.5% to 10% of them seen just once. The specimen was whole blood, collected in connection with sensitization to the hapten diphenylcyclopropenone (DPC). The receptors were sampled from a woman in her thirties or forties with alopecia areata. Some clones in this sample may be carry-over from other donors' samples. Each CDR3 is given with its conserved first and last residue. Each record gives: CDR3 length, J gene, V gene, D gene, clone size, CDR3 DNA, CDR3 protein. A D gene is named only where the DNA matches it firmly. Only part of the rows carry a size: once, few, many, or a class if the clone is expanded.

19	TRBJ2-3	TRBV29-1	TRBD2	many	TGCAGCGTTCTCCAGGGACTAGCGGGGGAACGAACTAGCACAGATACGCAGTATTTT	CSVLQGLAGERTSTDTQYF
15	TRBJ1-4	TRBV6-5	-	many	TGTGCCAGCAGTTACTCGAATCGACGCAATGAAAAACTGTTTTTT	CASSYSNRRNEKLFF
13	TRBJ1-5	TRBV6-5	-	many	TGTGCCAGCAGTTACGACGGAGATCAGCCCCAGCATTTT	CASSYDGDQPQHF
17	TRBJ1-6	TRBV5-1	TRBD1	many	TGCGCCAGCAGCTTGGAACGTGCCAGGGGGAACGATTCACCCCTCCACTTT	CASSLERARGNDSPLHF
13	TRBJ1-1	TRBV7-2	TRBD1	many	TGTGCCAGCAGTCGCGACAGGGACACTGAAGCTTTCTTT	CASSRDRDTEAFF
14	TRBJ1-1	TRBV19	-	-	TGTGCCACCACCCCTGGGGGGATGAGGTCTGAAGCTTTCTTT	CATTPGGMRSEAFF
15	TRBJ2-7	TRBV28	-	many	TGTGCCAGCAGGGGGGATACAAAGGGACCCTACGAGCAGTACTTC	CASRGDTKGPYEQYF
15	TRBJ2-1	TRBV4-1	-	-	TGCGCCAGCAGGGTCGTAGGGGGGCCGGTCTATGAGCAGTTCTTC	CASRVVGGPVYEQFF
15	TRBJ2-4	TRBV7-2	-	many	TGTGCCAGCAGCTTAACCGGCCTAGCCAAAAACATTCAGTACTTC	CASSLTGLAKNIQYF
17	TRBJ1-5	TRBV5-1	-	many	TGCGCCAGCAGCGAAGGGACTGATTATTATAGCAATCAGCCCCAGCATTTT	CASSEGTDYYSNQPQHF
16	TRBJ2-6	TRBV6-4	TRBD1	medium-sized	TGTGCCAGCAGTAGGACAGGATCTTCTGGGGCCAACGTCCTGACTTTC	CASSRTGSSGANVLTF
14	TRBJ2-7	TRBV7-3	-	once	TGTGCCAGCAGCGGCGGCGCGGGGCCCTACGAGCAGTACTTC	CASSGGAGPYEQYF
15	TRBJ2-5	TRBV11-2	-	many	TGTGCCAGCAGCTTAGATGGGATTTTTCAAGAGACCCAGTACTTC	CASSLDGIFQETQYF
14	TRBJ1-1	TRBV29-1	-	-	TGCAGCGTTCGACTGGCTTCTAAGAACACTGAAGCTTTCTTT	CSVRLASKNTEAFF
13	TRBJ2-2	TRBV9	-	-	TGTGCCAGCAGCGTAGCCAACACCGTGGAGCTGTTTTTT	CASSVANTVELFF
15	TRBJ1-2	TRBV12-3/TRBV12-4	TRBD1	many	TGTGCCAGCAGTCGACAGGGGGAGGCTAACTATGGCTACACCTTC	CASSRQGEANYGYTF
14	TRBJ1-4	TRBV7-2	-	few	TGTGCCAGCAGTGTTGAGTGGGCTAATGAAAAACTGTTTTTT	CASSVEWANEKLFF
11	TRBJ2-4	TRBV20-1	-	many	TGCAGTGCAAAGCTAGGCAACATTCAGTACTTC	CSAKLGNIQYF
12	TRBJ1-2	TRBV12-3/TRBV12-4	-	many	TGTGCCAGCATTCAGGGGAACTATGGCTACACCTTC	CASIQGNYGYTF
16	TRBJ2-1	TRBV5-1	TRBD2	few	TGCGCCAGCAGCTACCCAGCGGGGGGGCCGGTAAATGAGCAGTTCTTC	CASSYPAGGPVNEQFF
14	TRBJ2-7	TRBV9	TRBD2	-	TGTGCCAGCAGCGCTACGGGACTATCCTACGAGCAGTACTTC	CASSATGLSYEQYF
15	TRBJ1-6	TRBV5-5	-	-	TGTGCCAGCAGCTTGGAGGGCTTAGACAATTCACCCCTCCACTTT	CASSLEGLDNSPLHF
11	TRBJ2-1	TRBV29-1	-	-	TGCAGCGTTGACAGGGTCAATGAGCAGTTCTTC	CSVDRVNEQFF
17	TRBJ2-2	TRBV20-1	TRBD2	many	TGCAGTGCTTGGACTAGCGGGGGCCACCAAAACACCGGGGAGCTGTTTTTT	CSAWTSGGHQNTGELFF
14	TRBJ1-5	TRBV18	TRBD1	many	TGTGCCAGTCGTGGGACAGAGGGCAATCAGCCCCAGCATTTT	CASRGTEGNQPQHF
11	TRBJ2-3	TRBV2	-	few	TGTGCCAGCAGTGTCCAGTTGCCGCAGTATTTT	CASSVQLPQYF
13	TRBJ1-1	TRBV4-2	-	-	TGTGCCAGCAGCCTCCTCCGGGAGGCTCGGGCTTTCTTT	CASSLLREARAFF
11	TRBJ1-1	TRBV2	-	few	TGTGCAAAAGAGGGGAACACTGAAGCTTTCTTT	CAKEGNTEAFF
16	TRBJ2-1	TRBV6-1	TRBD1	few	TGTGCCAGCAGTGTCGAAGGGACAGGGTCCTTCAATGAGCAGTTCTTC	CASSVEGTGSFNEQFF